This TCR beta chain was sequenced for a study of sequential checkpoint blockade in melanoma. For the study at large: Both treatment sequences were followed by maintenance nivolumab.

Treatment given: randomized to nivolumab then ipilimumab (arm A) or the reverse (arm B). Live CD3+CD8+ CD19− CD56− cells were sorted from PBMCs. Measured with immunoSEQ multiplex PCR; TCRdb has only the in-frame clones, and not every one. The data show about 13,000 clones, with roughly three quarters seen just once and 50% held by the top ten. Turning to this clone: At one boundary the junction diverges from the germline segment, which might be a read error.

Germline CDR1 reads MRHNA; CDR2 reads SNTAGT. The CDR3 is 15 amino acids. The genes are TRBV6-4 and TRBJ1-6, with D unresolved. The sample consisted of CD8+ T cells sorted from blood (inferred from file names), taken from a patient given nivolumab and ipilimumab in sequence. This receptor was obtained from a human patient with melanoma. Some clones in this sample may be carry-over from other donors' samples. The CDR3 region has the DNA TGTGCCAGCAGCGACTCGTACTCCTATAATTCACCCCTCCACTTT. This codes for CASSDSYSYNSPLHF.